This T cell receptor (beta chain) was identified during a study of blood T cell repertoires in COVID-19 (dated by TCRdb to 2020 to 2021). In the study overall: Samples from collaborators originated in the United States, Italy and Spain and spanned both the acute and convalescent phases of COVID-19. The prospective study material was composed of cDNA or gDNA derived from T cells, B-cell-depleted T cells, or PBMCs. Subjects who had been exposed to COVID-19, were actively infected with it, or had recovered from it provided the deeply sampled blood TCRbeta repertoires that made up the dataset. The repertoires were made available in a free public database intended to serve as a resource for research on the immune response to SARS-CoV-2. The samples were drawn from two sources: the first 160 participants of the ongoing ImmuneRACE study, and 1,200 or so subjects contributed by 6 global collaborators. Nearly every sample came with metadata listing a de-identified subject ID, COVID-19 status, age in years and sex. Where available, HLA class I and class II types were obtained from metadata supplied by the sample provider rather than from assay-based typing.

As for this clone: Its specific antigen is unknown. No base quality information exists; no much larger clone differs at one position.

Whole blood was collected in K2EDTA tubes by collaborating institutions according to the institutions' own protocols. Collaborator samples were shipped for TCRbeta analysis as frozen whole blood, isolated PBMCs, or DNA extracted from either sample type. General conclusions and limits of the study: How much clinical and demographic metadata was included differed by source and by participant, and the metadata was provided uncurated.

CDR1 SEHNR and CDR2 FQNEAQ are derived from the germline V gene (reference sequence). V sheds 4 bases and J sheds 1 base, leaving 22 bases between their ends. The CDR3 measures 18 amino acids from cysteine to phenylalanine. Kept here is only the CDR3 DNA, which spans 54 bases and is read in frame from base 1. The immunoSEQ Assay, a bias-controlled multiplex PCR, was used to amplify TCRbeta CDR3 regions from genomic DNA. The original methods were these. Within the assay, amplification of reference gene primers was used to estimate how many nucleated cells each sample contained. To quantify the absolute abundance of each unique TCRbeta CDR3 rearrangement, sequence reads were collapsed and filtered. For each sample, productive Simpson clonality was calculated as the square root of Simpson's diversity index across productive rearrangements. The immuneACCESS repertoire file appears here via TCRdb, limited to in-frame rearrangements. These files lack a portion of the clones; in checked studies, under half of the deficit traces to unresolved V genes, and the cause of the others is not known. That table furnishes V, J and clone size, whereas the DNA furnished D and trimming. Recorded for this sample are 90,000 to 130,000 clones; almost 80% of them occurred a single time. The ten largest clones take up about a sixth of the sample.

The TCR was taken from a woman aged 80 or over with active or convalescent COVID-19. The specimen was peripheral blood. The chain was built from TRBV7-9 and TRBJ1-2; the D gene is possibly TRBD1, with 5 bases matching. CDR3 sequence: CASSWGGVAENFNYGYTF. The nucleotide sequence reads as follows: TGTGCCAGCAGCTGGGGAGGGGTGGCAGAAAACTTTAACTATGGCTACACCTTC.